A selection of T cell receptor beta chains follows, all from one sample in a study of CD8+ T cells in alopecia areata. The protocol was immunoSEQ multiplex PCR, while the TCRdb copy is restricted to in-frame clones and leaves out a portion. The sample contains about 150,000 clones, 40% to 50% of which appear only once. Material: CD4+ T cells sorted from blood. These receptors were obtained from a human donor with alopecia areata. CDR3s include the opening cysteine and the closing phenylalanine or tryptophan. The D gene is left open where the match is weak. Clone size, where shown, is once, few, many, or a class for clones that have expanded.

size | D | J | V | CDR3 | DNA
. | . | TRBJ1-5 | TRBV5-4 | CASSLGRDQPQHF | TGTGCCAGCAGCTTGGGCCGAGATCAGCCCCAGCATTTT
. | . | TRBJ2-1 | TRBV29-1 | CSVENPLRRRYNEQFF | TGCAGCGTTGAAAACCCGCTACGCAGGAGGTACAATGAGCAGTTCTTC
few | . | TRBJ2-5 | TRBV14 | CASSRGIVETQYF | TGTGCCAGCAGTCGGGGTATCGTGGAGACCCAGTACTTC
. | . | TRBJ2-5 | TRBV6-6 | CASSYSHGVGETQYF | TGTGCCAGCAGTTACTCGCACGGGGTGGGAGAGACCCAGTACTTC
. | . | TRBJ2-5 | TRBV30 | CAWSVNLQDGTQYF | TGTGCCTGGAGTGTTAACCTACAAGACGGGACCCAGTACTTC
few | . | TRBJ2-3 | TRBV29-1 | CSVRPGPVADTQYF | TGCAGCGTTAGGCCGGGCCCCGTCGCAGATACGCAGTATTTT
few | TRBD2 | TRBJ2-7 | TRBV4-1 | CASSRTGTSGSYEQYF | TGCGCCAGCAGCCGCACCGGGACTAGCGGTTCCTACGAGCAGTACTTC
few | . | TRBJ1-5 | TRBV12-5 | CASGLGLPPNQPQHF | TGTGCTAGTGGTTTGGGACTCCCTCCCAATCAGCCCCAGCATTTT
few | . | TRBJ2-5 | TRBV29-1 | CSVGRVETQYF | TGCAGCGTTGGACGAGTGGAGACCCAGTACTTC
few | TRBD1 | TRBJ1-5 | TRBV30 | CAWSQGASQPQHF | TGTGCCTGGTCCCAGGGGGCCAGCCAGCCCCAGCATTTT
. | . | TRBJ2-3 | TRBV5-1 | CASSLSGWSDTDTQYF | TGCGCCAGCAGCTTGTCGGGGTGGAGTGACACAGATACGCAGTATTTT
. | TRBD1 | TRBJ1-1 | TRBV2 | CASSERLGTANTEAFF | TGTGCCAGCAGTGAGCGGCTAGGGACAGCTAACACTGAAGCTTTCTTT
. | . | TRBJ2-3 | TRBV30 | CAWSVQRAGTQYF | TGTGCCTGGAGTGTTCAACGGGCCGGTACGCAGTATTTT
once | . | TRBJ1-2 | TRBV9 | CASSVAQGGGYTF | TGTGCCAGCAGCGTAGCGCAGGGCGGCGGCTACACCTTC
few | . | TRBJ2-2 | TRBV7-9 | CATDPGQRATGELFF | TGTGCCACTGATCCGGGGCAAAGGGCTACCGGGGAGCTGTTTTTT
. | TRBD2 | TRBJ2-5 | TRBV4-2 | CASSRTSRETQYF | TGTGCCAGCAGCCGGACTAGCCGTGAGACCCAGTACTTC
. | TRBD2 | TRBJ2-7 | TRBV29-1 | CSAAAGATYEQYF | TGCAGCGCTGCAGCGGGAGCGACCTACGAGCAGTACTTC
few | . | TRBJ2-5 | TRBV5-1 | CASSRTGVAETQYF | TGCGCCAGCAGCCGGACCGGGGTAGCCGAGACCCAGTACTTC
. | . | TRBJ1-1 | TRBV5-1 | CASSLALGTTEAFF | TGCGCCAGCAGCTTGGCCTTGGGGACCACTGAAGCTTTCTTT
. | . | TRBJ2-5 | TRBV27 | CASSFQGSGWETQYF | TGTGCCAGCAGTTTTCAGGGTTCGGGGTGGGAGACCCAGTACTTC